The 26 T cell receptor beta chains in this list originate from one sample, sequenced in a study of blood T cell repertoires in COVID-19. TCRdb's table, derived via immunoSEQ multiplex PCR, lists solely in-frame clones and lacks some. The data contain approximately 100,000 clones, over 75% of them singletons. Sequencing used peripheral blood. Source of these receptors: a man aged 60 to 69 with acute or convalescent COVID-19.

This rearrangement joins TRBV6-5 to TRBJ2-7; 9 bases line up with TRBD1. Germline V gives CDR1 MNHEY, CDR2 SVGAGI. V was clipped by 6 bases and J by 0 bases; unmatched bases: 3. This CDR3 has 14 amino acids. The CDR3 DNA reads TGTGCCAGCAGAAGACAGGGGGTCTCCTACGAGCAGTACTTC. Encoded protein: CASRRQGVSYEQYF.

The chain combines TRBV13 with TRBJ1-2; TRBD1 aligns across 8 bases. The CDR3 has 16 residues. V shed 1 base and J 4 bases; nucleotides not matched to a gene: 8. Germline V gene data show CDR1 as PRHDT and CDR2 as FYEKMQ (reference sequence). The CDR3 reads CASSLDPGTGTYGYTF. The DNA of the CDR3 is TGTGCCAGCAGCTTAGACCCCGGGACAGGAACCTATGGCTACACCTTC.

This chain connects TRBV6-2 or TRBV6-3 to TRBJ2-7; possible D gene TRBD1, 6 bases. V gave up 0 bases and J gave up 2 bases, with 11 bases separating them. Germline CDR1 and CDR2: MNHEY and SVGEGT. The CDR3 is 15 amino acids. Here the CDR3 DNA reads TGTGCCAGCAGTTACTCGACAGGAAAAGCCTACGAGCAGTACTTC. Its translation: CASSYSTGKAYEQYF.

V usage is TRBV7-2 and J usage is TRBJ2-7; 7 positions agree with TRBD1. The J segment lost 3 bases and the V segment lost 5 bases, leaving 4 bases of the junction unmatched. The CDR3 is 13 residues long. The germline V gene encodes CDR1 SGHTA and CDR2 FQGNSA. The CDR3 DNA is TGTGCCAGCAGCAGGGGACAGTTCTACGAGCAGTACTTC. Its translation: CASSRGQFYEQYF. Filled out from reference TRBV7-2 and TRBJ2-7, the complete variable domain reads GAGVSQSPSNKVTEKGKDVELRCDPISGHTALYWYRQSLGQGLEFLIYFQGNSAPDKSGLPSDRFSAERTGGSVSTLTIQRTQQEDSAVYLCASSRGQFYEQYFGPGTRLTVT.

V and J are TRBV19 and TRBJ1-3; D remains ambiguous. CDR1 and CDR2 (germline): LNHDA, SQIVND (reference sequence). The CDR3 loop spans 12 amino acids. Trimming removed 7 bases from V and 2 bases from J, with 6 bases in between. Here the CDR3 DNA reads TGTGCCAGTAAGCAGGCTGGAAACACCATATATTTT. Protein: CASKQAGNTIYF.

The genes are TRBV4-1 and TRBJ2-2, with D tentatively TRBD2 (6 bases). V was shortened by 4 bases and J by 0 bases, with 12 bases between the two germline ends. This CDR3 has 16 residues. Germline V lookup: CDR1 MGHRA, CDR2 YSYEKL. The chain's CDR3 is CASSRPTSANTGELFF. The CDR3 region has the DNA TGCGCCAGCAGCCGTCCGACTAGTGCGAACACCGGGGAGCTGTTTTTT.

J is TRBJ2-7 and V is TRBV5-4, with a tentative D call TRBD1 (5 bases). CDR3 size: 14 residues. Germline V gene sequence: CDR1 SGHNT, CDR2 YYREEE (reference sequence). V lost 0 bases, J lost 1 base, and 8 bases lay in between. CDR3 nucleotide sequence: TGTGCCAGCAGCTTGGTAGACAGATCCTACGAGCAGTACTTC. Translating gives CASSLVDRSYEQYF.

The CDR3 spells CASSPNRGNYGYTF. The CDR3 coding sequence is TGTGCCAGCAGCCCGAACAGGGGTAACTATGGCTACACCTTC. The chain links TRBV7-8 to TRBJ1-2; 7 bases line up with TRBD1. The CDR3 is 14 residues long. Germline lookup yields CDR1 SGHVS and CDR2 FQNEAQ. J gave up 1 base and V 5 bases, and 4 bases lay outside the gene matches.

CDR3 in DNA: TGTGCCAGCTCACGGGAGGGCACAGATACGCAGTATTTT. This codes for CASSREGTDTQYF. The rearrangement joins TRBV18 to TRBJ2-3, with D tentatively TRBD2 (6 bases). The CDR3 runs to 13 residues. Germline-derived CDR1 and CDR2 are KGHSH and LQKENI. Trimming left V 4 bases short and J 1 base short, with 6 bases between. The complete variable domain, with remaining parts taken from reference TRBV18 and TRBJ2-3, reads NAGVMQNPRHLVRRRGQEARLRCSPMKGHSHVYWYRQLPEEGLKFMVYLQKENIIDESGMPKERFSAEFPKEGPSILRIQQVVRGDSAAYFCASSREGTDTQYFGPGTRLTVL.

This clone was seen a few times. V gene TRBV11-2 combines with J gene TRBJ2-5; tentative D call: TRBD2 (5 bases). Per germline, CDR1 SGHAT and CDR2 FQNNGV. The CDR3 extends over 14 amino acids. V was pared by 6 bases and J by 5 bases, with 16 bases between. CDR3 DNA: TGTGCCAGCAGTTTTAGCGTCGTCGGGGAGACCCAGTACTTC. This translates into CASSFSVVGETQYF.

This clone showed up just a few times. This chain joins TRBV7-6 and TRBJ1-3; D call uncertain. The germline V gene encodes CDR1 SGHVS and CDR2 FNYEAQ. V dropped 3 bases and J dropped 3 bases, with 6 bases sitting between them. CDR3 size: 13 residues. The CDR3 protein is CASSFGDGNTIYF. CDR3 DNA: TGTGCCAGCAGCTTCGGTGATGGAAACACCATATATTTT.

The chain has TRBV25-1 and TRBJ2-7; 10 bases align to TRBD1. Germline V lookup: CDR1 MGHDK, CDR2 SYGVNS. The CDR3 loop spans 16 amino acids. V lost 3 bases and J lost 5; bases outside the gene matches: 10. CDR3 coding DNA: TGTGCCAGCAGTGACCAGAGACAGGGGGCTTACCACGAGCAGTACTTC. It yields the protein CASSDQRQGAYHEQYF.

The chain uses TRBV3-1 (or the pseudogene TRBV3-2) and TRBJ2-2; 9 nucleotides line up with TRBD2. CDR1 and CDR2 (germline): LGHDT, YNNKEL (reference sequence). This CDR3 is built from 18 residues. J gave up 5 bases and V 4 bases, and 14 bases lay outside the gene matches. The CDR3 region is CASSLRVGLAYSTGELFF. CDR3 bases: TGTGCCAGCAGCCTCCGAGTGGGACTAGCTTATTCTACCGGGGAGCTGTTTTTT.

This sequence joins TRBV7-2 and TRBJ1-5; possible D gene TRBD1, 5 bases. Germline CDR1 SGHTA, CDR2 FQGNSA. Trimming took off 0 bases at V and 1 base at J, with 19 bases between the two ends. The CDR3 is made up of 19 amino acids. The CDR3 spells CASSLAQLGRQRSNQPQHF. Here the CDR3 DNA reads TGTGCCAGCAGCTTAGCTCAACTCGGACGACAGAGAAGCAATCAGCCCCAGCATTTT.

V usage is TRBV18 and J usage is TRBJ1-6, with a tentative D call TRBD1 (5 bases). The CDR3 is 16 amino acids. Germline assignment: CDR1 KGHSH and CDR2 LQKENI. The V gene lost 3 bases and the J gene lost 7 bases, with 16 bases spanning the gap. CDR3 amino acids: CASSPAVARENSPLHF. The CDR3 DNA sequence: TGTGCCAGCTCACCTGCCGTGGCCAGGGAAAATTCACCCCTCCACTTT.

This clone was counted a single time. The J gene is TRBJ2-7, the V gene TRBV11-2; 8 nucleotides match TRBD2. Per the germline V gene, CDR1 is SGHAT and CDR2 is FQNNGV. This CDR3 has 13 residues. The ends lost 4 bases at V and 4 bases at J; junction bases unmatched: 3. This CDR3 reads CASSSGLEYEQYF. Here the CDR3 DNA reads TGTGCCAGCAGCTCGGGACTAGAGTACGAGCAGTACTTC.

This clone rates as medium-sized. The chain joins TRBV19 to TRBJ2-7; TRBD2 is a possible D gene (6 bases). From germline, CDR1 is LNHDA and CDR2 SQIVND (reference sequence). Trimming cost V 3 bases and J 3 bases, with 12 bases left between them. The CDR3 is made up of 14 amino acids. In DNA form, the CDR3 reads TGTGCCAGTAGTATCGGGCAGGGAGGCTACGAGCAGTACTTC. It yields the protein CASSIGQGGYEQYF. The variable domain in full, with the rest retrieved from reference TRBV19 and TRBJ2-7, is DGGITQSPKYLFRKEGQNVTLSCEQNLNHDAMYWYRQDPGQGLRLIYYSQIVNDFQKGDIAEGYSVSREKKESFPLTVTSAQKNPTAFYLCASSIGQGGYEQYFGPGTRLTVT.

The genes are TRBV19 and TRBJ1-1; a weak D match, TRBD1 (6 bases). The V gene lost 10 bases and the J gene lost 0 bases, with 15 bases spanning the gap. There are 14 residues in the CDR3. The germline CDR1 and CDR2 sequences are LNHDA and SQIVND (reference sequence). CDR3 residues: CATRRQGLNTEAFF. In nucleotides, the CDR3 is TGTGCCACTAGACGCCAGGGGCTGAACACTGAAGCTTTCTTT.

The chain links TRBV28 to TRBJ1-4, with D uncertain. Trimming shortened V by 6 bases and J by 3 bases, and 11 bases separated the two germline ends. The CDR3 spans 14 residues. Germline CDR1 MDHEN, CDR2 SYDVKM. The CDR3, as DNA: TGTGCCAGCAGCACTACTCCACCTAATGAAAAACTGTTTTTT. It specifies CASSTTPPNEKLFF.

V gene TRBV25-1 combines with J gene TRBJ2-1; the match to TRBD2 covers 8 bases. The CDR3 loop spans 13 amino acids. Per the germline V gene, CDR1 is MGHDK and CDR2 is SYGVNS. V trimming: 3 bases; J trimming: 12 bases; junction bases outside the gene matches: 7. The CDR3 here is CASSDSLAGTQFF. The CDR3 DNA sequence: TGTGCCAGCAGTGACTCGTTAGCGGGAACGCAGTTCTTC. The variable domain in full, completed from reference TRBV25-1 and TRBJ2-1, reads EADIYQTPRYLVIGTGKKITLECSQTMGHDKMYWYQQDPGMELHLIHYSYGVNSTEKGDLSSESTVSRIRTEHFPLTLESARPSHTSQYLCASSDSLAGTQFFGPGTRLTVL.

The chain employs TRBV7-6 and TRBJ1-5; 7 bases are a match to TRBD1. The V and J ends lost 5 bases and 4 bases, in that order; junction bases with no gene match: 2. Germline loops: CDR1 SGHVS, CDR2 FNYEAQ. CDR3 length equals 13 residues. CDR3 in amino acids: CASSPGGNQPQHF. Written as DNA, the CDR3 is TGTGCCAGCAGCCCAGGGGGGAATCAGCCCCAGCATTTT.

The chain recombines TRBV6-5 with TRBJ1-2; 7 nucleotides align to TRBD1. The CDR3 covers 15 residues. Germline V gives CDR1 MNHEY, CDR2 SVGAGI. Trimming took 6 bases from V and 0 from J; bases not matched to a gene: 7. CDR3 in amino acids: CASRIDREANYGYTF. CDR3 nucleotide sequence: TGTGCCAGCAGAATCGACAGGGAGGCTAACTATGGCTACACCTTC.

The V and J genes are TRBV7-8 and TRBJ2-2, with a possible D match to TRBD1 (6 bases). V gave up 5 bases and J gave up 0 bases, with 10 bases separating them. Germline V gene sequence: CDR1 SGHVS, CDR2 FQNEAQ. This CDR3 has 15 amino acids. CDR3 sequence (DNA): TGTGCCAGCAGCAAAGGGGGTGCGAACACCGGGGAGCTGTTTTTT. Residues: CASSKGGANTGELFF.

This chain joins TRBV10-3 and TRBJ2-6; the D gene is possibly TRBD2 (6 bases). The CDR3 consists of 18 residues. Germline CDR1 and CDR2: ENHRY and SYGVKD. The CDR3, as DNA: TGTCAAAGAGCGGGCCCCTCCATTAGGCGCTACGGGGCCAACGTCCTGACTTTC. This sequence encodes CQRAGPSIRRYGANVLTF.

V and J are TRBV4-1 and TRBJ1-2; the D is unclear. The CDR3 extends over 13 amino acids. Trimming left V 0 bases short and J 4 bases short, with 6 bases between. CDR1 and CDR2 (germline): MGHRA, YSYEKL. DNA of the CDR3: TGCGCCAGCAGCCAAGAGGGCCTCTATGGCTACACCTTC. This gives the protein CASSQEGLYGYTF.

This rearrangement joins TRBV28 to TRBJ2-1, with 11 bases fitting TRBD2. Trimming took 5 bases from V and 3 from J; bases not matched to a gene: 3. Germline V lookup: CDR1 MDHEN, CDR2 SYDVKM. This CDR3 contains 15 residues. CDR3 residues: CASSVAGGFYNEQFF. The CDR3 coding sequence is TGTGCCAGCAGTGTAGCGGGAGGGTTCTACAATGAGCAGTTCTTC.